The sequence of this TCR beta chain was determined in a study of blood T cell repertoires in COVID-19. Per the authors' pipeline: Researchers report that nucleated cell counts were estimated from reference gene primer amplification. Clones were sequenced by immunoSEQ multiplex PCR, and TCRdb holds only the in-frame ones, with some missing. For V, J and clone size, that table is used; D and trimming come from the DNA. The sample has around 100,000 clones, about 80% seen once; the top ten hold around a third. This TCR came from a man in his 70s with active or convalescent COVID-19. The sequencing input was peripheral blood.

The CDR3 region has the DNA TGCGCCAGCAGCTCGGGACTAGCGGGAGCTGGCGGGGAGCTGTTTTTT. This codes for CASSSGLAGAGGELFF. The V gene is TRBV5-1, the J gene TRBJ2-2, with 14 bases that match TRBD2. With V trimmed by 3 bases and J by 7 bases, 5 bases remained unmatched. Germline CDR1 and CDR2: SGHRS and YFSETQ. The CDR3 covers 16 residues.